This T cell receptor beta chain was identified during a study of cytomegalovirus exposure and HLA in healthy donors. The PCR made use of 60 Vbeta and 13 Jbeta primers. Profiling relied on immunoSEQ multiplex PCR, and the TCRdb table lists in-frame clones only, not all of them. The sample lists around 120,000 clones; less than 80% were seen once. This clonotype was obtained from a young man in good health and CMV-seropositive. What was sequenced was PBMCs.

CDR3 in DNA: TGTGCCAGCTCCTGGGGCGCGGGGGGGGGCACAGATACGCAGTATTTT. It is translated as CASSWGAGGGTDTQYF. The chain carries TRBV18 and TRBJ2-3; 9 bases are shared with TRBD2. Germline CDR1 is KGHSH and CDR2 is LQKENI. J was trimmed by 1 base and V by 6 bases; bases with no gene match: 8. This CDR3 is 16 amino acids long.